These T cell receptor beta chains were read from a single sample in a study of identifying expanded T cells in peripheral blood. Only in-frame clones appear in the TCRdb table, and some are missing; sequencing was by immunoSEQ multiplex PCR. The repertoire includes roughly 120,000 clones, about 88% of them detected once, and 6.5% to 9% sits in the top ten. The sequencing input was blood. The source is a person aged 18 to 70 in good health. The conserved cysteine and the conserved F or W are not part of the CDR3 here. D genes are given only for firm matches. Not all rows give a size; the values are once, few, many and, for expanded clones, a class.

13 | TRBJ2-7 | NA | NA | TRBV5-1 | ASSPHTGATYEQY
11 | TRBJ1-1 | NA | NA | TRBV7-2 | ASSFNMNTEAF
10 | TRBJ2-1 | NA | NA | TRBV15 | ATTDGTDEQF
12 | TRBJ1-5 | NA | NA | TRBV7-9 | ASSYRDSNQPQH
13 | TRBJ1-6 | NA | NA | TRBV7-2 | ASSSRGYDNSPLH
12 | TRBJ1-3 | TRBD1 | few | TRBV13 | ASSSTGGGNTIY
12 | TRBJ1-2 | NA | NA | TRBV25-1 | ASSGDSLNYGYT
15 | TRBJ1-4 | NA | NA | TRBV18 | ASSPPEQGTANEKLF
10 | TRBJ2-4 | NA | NA | TRBV19 | ASSNLPGIQY
11 | TRBJ1-2 | NA | NA | TRBV5-4 | ASSMDSNYGYT
12 | TRBJ2-7 | NA | NA | TRBV7-2 | ASSPKAGQYEQY
17 | TRBJ2-3 | TRBD2 | NA | TRBV6-1 | ASSEAGTSGTSSTDTQY
10 | TRBJ1-1 | NA | NA | TRBV7-6 | ASSRGGGKAF
11 | TRBJ2-2 | NA | NA | TRBV2 | ASNTGFTGELF
13 | TRBJ2-2 | NA | NA | TRBV27 | ASSLSSQGHGELF
15 | TRBJ2-1 | TRBD2 | NA | TRBV7-2 | ASRKPGLAGGYNEQF
10 | TRBJ2-7 | NA | NA | TRBV7-9 | ASGVGRDEQY
10 | TRBJ1-5 | NA | NA | TRBV28 | AGTMTDQPQH
15 | TRBJ2-7 | TRBD2 | NA | TRBV27 | ASSLLTPGLASYEQY
13 | TRBJ1-3 | TRBD1 | NA | TRBV7-9 | ASSLQGAAGNTIY
9 | TRBJ1-1 | NA | once | TRBV29-1 | SVVRSAEAF
13 | TRBJ2-5 | NA | once | TRBV18 | ASSPSRGRQETQY
13 | TRBJ1-2 | NA | NA | TRBV7-9 | ASSLAGGLHNGYT
14 | TRBJ1-6 | NA | NA | TRBV7-2 | ASSLTGGAYNSPLH
15 | TRBJ2-7 | TRBD2 | NA | TRBV28 | ASSSNNGLAGGLEQY
12 | TRBJ1-5 | TRBD1 | NA | TRBV27 | ASSSDRQIRPQH
12 | TRBJ2-7 | NA | NA | TRBV6-1 | ASLTRDTSYEQY
14 | TRBJ2-3 | NA | NA | TRBV4-1 | ASSQDGQGGTDTQY
15 | TRBJ2-2 | TRBD1 | NA | TRBV7-2 | ASSLGSQGARSGELF
12 | TRBJ2-4 | NA | NA | TRBV16 | ASSQSGAIDIQY
12 | TRBJ1-2 | TRBD1 | NA | TRBV18 | ASSYTQGAQGYT
14 | TRBJ2-2 | NA | once | TRBV5-1 | ASSLTGSGNTGELF
11 | TRBJ1-4 | NA | NA | TRBV14 | ASSSQFGEKLF
17 | TRBJ1-4 | NA | NA | TRBV4-2 | ASSQDGGQIMATNEKLF
14 | TRBJ2-1 | NA | NA | TRBV9 | ASSPFGTPPYNEQF
12 | TRBJ2-7 | NA | NA | TRBV15 | ATSRDLVPYEQY
10 | TRBJ2-7 | TRBD1 | NA | TRBV7-9 | ASSWTGTEQY
15 | TRBJ2-3 | NA | NA | TRBV28 | ASSFTFGRRGADTQY
11 | TRBJ2-5 | NA | NA | TRBV28 | ASSLGRGETQY
16 | TRBJ1-3 | NA | NA | TRBV7-9 | ASSSTPWTVTLRNTIY
12 | TRBJ2-7 | NA | NA | TRBV19 | ASSPPQSSYEQY
12 | TRBJ1-6 | NA | few | TRBV6-1 | ASSPGRSGEPLH
12 | TRBJ2-7 | NA | once | TRBV2 | AINQNRKDYEQY
13 | TRBJ2-5 | NA | once | TRBV14 | ASSQDPGRKETQY
13 | TRBJ1-5 | NA | NA | TRBV9 | ASSVGWQGNQPQH